This T cell receptor beta chain appears in the sequencing data of a study of beta chain features in type 1 diabetes listed by TCRdb under 2018. About the full investigation: Patients and healthy donors did not differ in mean age, gender distribution, total cell number or subset yield. Naive and central memory subsets were obtained from all 30 or so donors, but regulatory and stem cell-like memory subsets were isolated from only 8 patients and roughly eight healthy donors. The study compared the TCRB repertoires of sorted circulating CD4+ T cell subsets in recently diagnosed type 1 diabetes patients with those in matched healthy donors. A total of roughly 100 million sorted cells were examined across all samples, and RNA yield correlated strongly with the number of cells per subset. Here is what the overall study found, with its caveats: A moderate but significant shortening of TCRB CDR3 length was observed in type 1 diabetes patients in all four CD4+ subsets. Because the HLA sub-analyses included only small numbers of individuals, any influence of HLA type on TCRB rearrangement was left unresolved. At VDJ recombination sites, patients with type 1 diabetes made fewer insertions and deleted more nucleotides, a pattern implying thymic rearrangement abnormalities. Shorter templates might have been favored by PCR, but patient and control samples were amplified and corrected together, so both groups would have been affected equally by any skew. The naive, central memory and regulatory TCRB repertoires appeared to resemble one another more closely among patients than among healthy donors. Sequencing cDNA rather than genomic DNA could over-represent highly expressing activated cells, although activation and CD3 levels did not differ between groups.

All of the isolated RNA was reverse transcribed with the High Capacity cDNA Reverse Transcription Kit, so expressed TCRB transcripts were sequenced. Naive, central memory and regulatory T cell samples underwent deep immunoSEQ sequencing, averaging roughly 3.3 million total reads per sample. Sorted cells were lysed in RLT buffer and RNA was extracted with DNase-treated RNeasy Micro or Mini kits, depending on cell number. To prevent cross-contamination, every cell subset was processed on its own, while patient and healthy donor samples were processed together. TCRB sequences were amplified from cDNA with the immunoSEQ multiplex PCR, producing 87-bp fragments spanning the CDR3 region. Sequencing of the amplicons was performed on the Illumina HiSeq platform. On the authors' methods: PCR bias was corrected computationally using synthetic template baselines, and reads within Hamming distance 2 were collapsed, with unmergeable singletons discarded. By aligning reads against IMGT, V, D and J genes, CDR3 length, and insertions or deletions at six rearrangement sites were assigned. Within each subset, clonotype counts were normalized to the number of sorted cells before true diversity and Gini coefficients were calculated with the tcR R package. Repertoire sharing was quantified using the overlap coefficient calculated on TCRB nucleotide sequences. In its TCRdb copy, this immuneACCESS table keeps in-frame sequences only and misses some clones. Where compared with another copy, unresolved V genes explain less than half of these, and the others have no known cause. That table gives V, J and clone size, and the DNA gave D and trimming. The sample table shows roughly 150,000 clones, and roughly 8% are seen once. Under 0.55% of the sample rests with the top ten.

This clone came up a few times. The target of this receptor is not known. The record has no base qualities; no much larger clone is one base away. V is shortened by 5 bases, J by 7 bases, and the region joining them spans 17 bases. CDR3 length: 14 amino acids, cysteine to phenylalanine. Solely the CDR3 DNA is kept, with 42 bases framed from the first base. CDR1 and CDR2 are drawn from the germline V gene: SGHTA, FQGNSA. Each donor gave one peripheral blood draw, approximately 120 mL on average, collected into heparinised tubes. Naive, central memory, regulatory and stem cell-like memory CD4+ T cells were sorted on a BD FACSAria II using a panel including CD45RO, CCR7, CD25, CD127, CD95 and CD27. A purity above 95% was achieved for all sorted populations. PBMCs were isolated right away by Lymphoprep density gradient centrifugation and were stained directly, without culture. So that batch effects would be minimized, each experiment stained and sorted samples in pairs, pairing one healthy donor with one patient.

The sample taken for sequencing was central memory CD4+ T cells from blood. The TCR sequence derives from a man younger than 30 with type 1 diabetes. The sequence links TRBV7-2 to TRBJ1-2; TRBD1 could be the D gene, as 6 bases match. This receptor has the CDR3 CASSIDRNSAGYTF. The DNA reads TGTGCCAGCAGCATCGACAGGAATTCGGCTGGCTACACCTTC.